These 30 T cell receptor beta chains originate from one sample sequenced in a study of blood T cells in healthy people across ages. It was with a sample-barcoded 5' primer and a J-beta primer mix that a second PCR of about 6 to 12 cycles was run. Each CDR3 protein gets one entry after TCRdb re-called the 5' RACE reads with MiXCR. The sample includes about 1.4 million distinct CDR3 sequences, approximately 59% of them seen just once. Sample: blood. The receptors come from a man between 18 and 29 years old in good health.

The chain couples TRBV14 to TRBJ2-3; D not certain. The CDR3 contains 13 residues. The germline V and J ends were trimmed by 1 base and 6 bases, with 8 bases remaining between them. CDR1 SGHDN and CDR2 FVKESK come from the germline V gene. In DNA form, the CDR3 reads TGTGCCAGCAGCCAAGGGTTATTGGATACGCAGTATTTT. Translated, it gives CASSQGLLDTQYF.

The genes are TRBV27 and TRBJ2-1; 12 bases match TRBD2. The V segment lost 0 bases and the J segment 7 bases; nucleotides outside the gene matches: 4. Germline CDR1 MNHEY, CDR2 SMNVEV (reference sequence). This CDR3 contains 16 residues. The CDR3 spells CASSLSTSGSLNEQFF. Written as DNA, the CDR3 is TGTGCCAGCAGTTTATCGACTAGCGGGAGTTTAAATGAGCAGTTCTTC.

The CDR3 region has the DNA TGCAGCGTTGAAGTGTCGGCAATGAACACAGATACGCAGTATTTT. Amino acid sequence: CSVEVSAMNTDTQYF. The rearrangement links TRBV29-1 to TRBJ2-3, with unresolved D. The V gene lost 1 base and the J gene lost 2 bases, with 13 bases spanning the gap. Germline V lookup: CDR1 SQVTM, CDR2 ANQGSEA. The CDR3 has 15 residues.

The rearrangement links TRBV7-2 to TRBJ2-7, with 11 bases that match TRBD2. Germline V gene lookup returns CDR1 SGHTA and CDR2 FQGNSA. This CDR3 spans 16 amino acids. V dropped 1 base and J dropped 7; count of bases not matched to a gene: 9. This CDR3 reads CASSLVAGGPYNEQYF. The CDR3 DNA reads as TGTGCCAGCAGCTTAGTAGCGGGGGGGCCCTACAATGAGCAGTACTTC. Full variable domain (rest looked up from reference TRBV7-2 and TRBJ2-7): GAGVSQSPSNKVTEKGKDVELRCDPISGHTALYWYRQSLGQGLEFLIYFQGNSAPDKSGLPSDRFSAERTGGSVSTLTIQRTQQEDSAVYLCASSLVAGGPYNEQYFGPGTRLTVT.

The chain employs TRBV27 and TRBJ2-1; D uncertain. V was trimmed by 7 bases and J by 0 bases, leaving 16 bases between them. CDR3 length: 16 amino acids. Germline values: CDR1 MNHEY, CDR2 SMNVEV (reference sequence). This chain's CDR3 is CASTPLEQLSYNEQFF. CDR3 coding DNA: TGTGCCAGCACCCCCTTGGAACAACTCTCCTACAATGAGCAGTTCTTC.

This clonotype was seen only a few times. The rearrangement links TRBV12-3 or TRBV12-4 to TRBJ2-5; no clear D. This CDR3 region has 15 residues. The V end lost 1 base, the J end lost 3 bases, and 12 bases lay between the germline ends. CDR3 sequence (DNA): TGTGCCAGCAGTTTAGACGGCAGAACTAAAGAGACCCAGTACTTC. This encodes CASSLDGRTKETQYF.

This clonotype was counted a single time. The chain carries TRBV4-2 and TRBJ2-1; 8 bases map to TRBD2. CDR1 is LGHNA and CDR2 is YNFKEQ in the germline V gene. The trim removed 6 bases at V and 6 bases at J, leaving 10 bases unmatched. This CDR3 comprises 15 residues. Here the CDR3 DNA reads TGTGCCAGCAGTTATATAGCGGGAAGGTTCAATGAGCAGTTCTTC. Translated, it gives CASSYIAGRFNEQFF.

On this clonotype: The germline gene is not matched at one end of the junction; a read error may be the cause. The chain is built from TRBV5-1 and TRBJ1-1, with 7 bases fitting TRBD1. The CDR3 has 14 residues. Germline V CDR1 and CDR2: SGHRS, YFSETQ. The CDR3 protein is CASSLTGAGTEAFF. CDR3 DNA sequence: TGTGCCAGCAGCTTAACAGGGGCGGGTACTGAAGCTTTCTTT.

The chain employs TRBV7-9 and TRBJ1-2; 9 bases are shared with TRBD1. Germline assignment: CDR1 SEHNR and CDR2 FQNEAQ (reference sequence). The CDR3 extends over 14 amino acids. V lost 7 bases to trimming and J lost 2 bases; unmatched junction nucleotides: 5. The CDR3 sequence is CASTWTGVNYGYTF. The CDR3 DNA sequence: TGTGCCAGCACCTGGACAGGGGTAAACTATGGCTACACCTTC.

The V gene is TRBV9, the J gene TRBJ1-2; D is ambiguous. The CDR3 is 15 amino acids. V lost 1 base, J lost 1 base, and 11 bases lay in between. Germline loops: CDR1 SGDLS, CDR2 YYNGEE. The CDR3 here is CASSVRTDRNYGYTF. The CDR3 nucleotides are TGTGCCAGCAGCGTAAGGACGGATCGTAACTATGGCTACACCTTC.

This CDR3 reads CASSLEANRNQPQHF. The CDR3 DNA follows: TGTGCCAGCAGTTTAGAAGCCAATCGGAATCAGCCCCAGCATTTT. The rearrangement uses TRBV6-2 or TRBV6-3 and TRBJ1-5; no clear D gene. The CDR3 runs to 15 residues. V dropped 4 bases and J dropped 4 bases, with 14 bases sitting between them. CDR1 is MNHEY and CDR2 is SVGEGT in the germline V gene.

This clonotype was seen a handful of times. CDR3 nucleotides: TGTGCCATCAGTGCAGCGGAACCCGGCACAGATACGCAGTATTTT. Encoded protein: CAISAAEPGTDTQYF. The chain employs TRBV10-3 and TRBJ2-3; TRBD2 might be the D (5 bases). The CDR3 is made up of 15 amino acids. The V and J ends lost 4 bases and 1 base respectively, with 12 bases between them. The V gene's germline CDR1 is ENHRY and CDR2 SYGVKD.

The chain joins TRBV14 to TRBJ2-5, with D perhaps matching TRBD2 (5 bases). CDR1 is SGHDN, CDR2 FVKESK, per germline. The CDR3 runs 14 residues. V lost 1 base to trimming and J lost 7 bases, with 13 bases between them. CDR3 region: CASSQVASRWTQYF. DNA for the CDR3: TGTGCCAGCAGCCAAGTCGCTAGCCGGTGGACCCAGTACTTC. Based on the CDR3 plus reference TRBV14 and TRBJ2-5, the full variable domain is EAGVTQFPSHSVIEKGQTVTLRCDPISGHDNLYWYRRVMGKEIKFLLHFVKESKQDESGMPNNRFLAERTGGTYSTLKVQPAELEDSGVYFCASSQVASRWTQYFGPGTRLLVL.

The chain combines TRBV7-9 with TRBJ2-1; D is possibly TRBD1 (6 bases). CDR1 is SEHNR, CDR2 FQNEAQ, per germline (reference sequence). This CDR3 has 13 residues. V was pared by 1 base and J by 14 bases, with 15 bases between. CDR3 sequence: CASSLDPGQGKFF. CDR3 DNA: TGTGCCAGCAGCTTAGATCCCGGGCAGGGGAAGTTCTTC.

The CDR3 here is CAWSEGSYGYTF. For the CDR3, the DNA is TGTGCCTGGAGTGAGGGGTCCTATGGCTACACCTTC. This chain connects TRBV30 to TRBJ1-2; D possibly corresponds to TRBD1 (5 bases). Trimming pared 1 base from V and 4 bases from J, leaving 7 bases between. The CDR3 extends over 12 amino acids. Germline assignment: CDR1 GTSNPN and CDR2 SVGIG (reference sequence).

The chain uses TRBV29-1 and TRBJ2-5; 8 nucleotides match TRBD2. Judging by the DNA end, TRBJ2-7 fits better; the J call may be wrong. CDR1 is SQVTM, CDR2 ANQGSEA, per germline. The CDR3 runs 14 residues. In nucleotides, the CDR3 is TGCAGCGTTATTCTTGTCGGGACTAGGTACGAGCAGTACTTC. Encoded protein: CSVILVGTRYEQYF.

V usage is TRBV7-9 and J usage is TRBJ2-6; tentatively, D is TRBD1 or TRBD2 (5 bases each). V lost 4 bases and J lost 0, with 10 bases in between. There are 16 residues in the CDR3. Germline V gene data show CDR1 as SEHNR and CDR2 as FQNEAQ (reference sequence). This CDR3 reads CASSWDGDSGANVLTF. CDR3 nucleotides: TGTGCCAGCAGCTGGGACGGAGACTCTGGGGCCAACGTCCTGACTTTC.

The chain has TRBV20-1 and TRBJ2-3; 12 bases align to TRBD2. Unmatched junction bases numbered 5, after V lost 6 bases and J lost 7 bases. The CDR3 contains 13 residues. CDR1 is DFQATT, CDR2 SNEGSKA, per germline (reference sequence). Here the CDR3 DNA reads TGCAGTGCCCGACTAGCGGGAGTGTATACGCAGTATTTT. It yields the protein CSARLAGVYTQYF.

The chain carries TRBV20-1 and TRBJ2-7; TRBD2 matches at 7 bases. The CDR3 runs to 11 residues. V shed 7 bases and J 3 bases; nucleotides not matched to a gene: 3. Germline loops: CDR1 DFQATT, CDR2 SNEGSKA (reference sequence). The CDR3 bases are TGCAGTGTCCAGCGGGGCTACGAGCAGTACTTC. Translating it yields CSVQRGYEQYF.

This clonotype was seen a few times. This chain joins TRBV11-2 and TRBJ2-7; D unresolved. The CDR3 runs to 14 residues. The germline V and J ends were trimmed by 6 bases and 0 bases, with 12 bases remaining between them. Germline-derived CDR1 and CDR2 are SGHAT and FQNNGV. CDR3 sequence: CASSAGFGSYEQYF. The CDR3 DNA sequence: TGTGCCAGCAGTGCCGGGTTCGGCTCCTACGAGCAGTACTTC.

A single count supports this clonotype. The gene calls are TRBV20-1 and TRBJ2-3, with 11 bases that match TRBD2. CDR1 DFQATT and CDR2 SNEGSKA come from the germline V gene (reference sequence). Trimming removed 3 bases from V and 0 bases from J; junction bases left unmatched: 11. CDR3 length: 18 amino acids. The CDR3 sequence: CSASDSTSGAPSTDTQYF. CDR3 nucleotide sequence: TGCAGTGCTAGCGATTCGACTAGCGGGGCGCCAAGCACAGATACGCAGTATTTT.

Here the CDR3 DNA reads TGTGCCAGCAGCTTAGCTCATCTGGGTTCTGAAGCTTTCTTT. Translated, it gives CASSLAHLGSEAFF. V gene TRBV7-9 combines with J gene TRBJ1-1; D is ambiguous. Germline V gene sequence: CDR1 SEHNR, CDR2 FQNEAQ (reference sequence). Trimming removed 0 bases from V and 6 bases from J, with 11 bases in between. The CDR3 length is 14 residues.

The chain carries TRBV27 and TRBJ1-2; D might be TRBD1 (5 bases). The length of the CDR3 is 16 residues. V was cut by 7 bases and J by 1 base, with 19 bases left in between. CDR1 is MNHEY and CDR2 is SMNVEV in the germline V gene (reference sequence). The chain's CDR3 is CASTSLSGGGNYGYTF. The CDR3 DNA reads TGTGCCAGCACCTCACTATCTGGGGGAGGTAACTATGGCTACACCTTC.

The rearrangement links TRBV6-2 or TRBV6-3 to TRBJ1-6; D gene uncertain. Germline assignment: CDR1 MNHEY and CDR2 SVGEGT. V was shortened by 2 bases and J by 8 bases, with 13 bases between the two germline ends. The CDR3 spans 15 residues. Here the CDR3 reads CASSYTALRDSPLHF. The DNA for the CDR3 is TGTGCCAGCAGTTACACCGCCCTGAGGGATTCACCCCTCCACTTT.

This chain connects TRBV20-1 to TRBJ2-3, with D possibly being TRBD1 or TRBD2 (6 bases each). Trimming took off 4 bases at V and 2 bases at J, with 10 bases between the two ends. CDR3 length equals 13 residues. Per the germline V gene, CDR1 is DFQATT and CDR2 is SNEGSKA (reference sequence). The CDR3 DNA sequence: TGCAGTGCTATACCGGGGGCCACAGATACGCAGTATTTT. This encodes CSAIPGATDTQYF.

The gene calls are TRBV5-1 and TRBJ2-5; 8 bases match TRBD2. Germline trimming cut 4 bases from V and 0 bases from J; bases unmatched to any gene: 17. CDR1 SGHRS and CDR2 YFSETQ come from the germline V gene. The CDR3 is 19 residues long. The CDR3 region has the DNA TGCGCCAGCAGCCCCCCCCTACGTGGACTAGCAGGGTACCAAGAGACCCAGTACTTC. Encoded protein: CASSPPLRGLAGYQETQYF. Together with reference TRBV5-1 and TRBJ2-5, the CDR3 gives the full variable domain: KAGVTQTPRYLIKTRGQQVTLSCSPISGHRSVSWYQQTPGQGLQFLFEYFSETQRNKGNFPGRFSGRQFSNSRSEMNVSTLELGDSALYLCASSPPLRGLAGYQETQYFGPGTRLLVL.

This clonotype was observed many times. This chain joins TRBV5-1 and TRBJ2-3; the match to TRBD1 covers 7 bases. Losses at the gene ends were 4 bases for V and 6 bases for J; bases not matched to a gene: 11. The CDR3 is 15 amino acids. The germline CDR1 and CDR2 sequences are SGHRS and YFSETQ. CDR3 nucleotides: TGCGCCAGCAGCCATACAGGGGCCGTCAAGGATACGCAGTATTTT. Translation gives CASSHTGAVKDTQYF.

The V call is TRBV13, the J call TRBJ1-4; 8 nucleotides line up with TRBD1. The CDR3 length is 15 residues. Germline V gene sequence: CDR1 PRHDT, CDR2 FYEKMQ (reference sequence). V gave up 5 bases and J gave up 11 bases; unmatched junction bases: 13. The CDR3 nucleotides are TGTGCCAGCAGCCTTCGGACAGGGCCGTTGGATAAACTGTTTTTT. Protein sequence: CASSLRTGPLDKLFF.

This chain connects TRBV20-1 to TRBJ2-3; D could derive from TRBD1 or TRBD2 (5 bases each). Per germline, CDR1 DFQATT and CDR2 SNEGSKA (reference sequence). The CDR3 length is 13 residues. V was trimmed by 5 bases and J by 0 bases, leaving 9 bases between them. CDR3 DNA sequence: TGCAGTGCTGGGGACCGAAGCACAGATACGCAGTATTTT. This encodes CSAGDRSTDTQYF.

The V and J genes are TRBV7-9 and TRBJ2-1, with a possible D match to TRBD2 (6 bases). The CDR3 has 14 amino acids. Germline V gene sequence: CDR1 SEHNR, CDR2 FQNEAQ (reference sequence). V lost 5 bases to trimming and J lost 9 bases, with 17 bases between them. CDR3 protein: CASSGGYGDPEQFF. The CDR3, as DNA: TGTGCCAGCAGCGGGGGGTACGGGGATCCTGAGCAGTTCTTC.